A single sample gave rise to the 14 T cell receptor beta chains below, sequenced in a study of T cell responses to AZD1222 COVID-19 vaccine. Assay: immunoSEQ multiplex PCR; the TCRdb copy retains only in-frame clones and omits some. Of 100,000 to 150,000 clones listed, around 84% are singletons. Sample: peripheral blood, taken on day 0 of AZD1222 vaccination. These receptor sequences come from an adult in good health.

The CDR3 region has the DNA TGTGCCAGCAGCCAAGTGTTCTTTAGCTCCTACAATGAGCAGTTCTTC. Translating gives CASSQVFFSSYNEQFF. The chain combines TRBV14 with TRBJ2-1; no reliable D call. The CDR3 length is 16 residues. V lost 1 base, J lost 0 bases, and 10 bases lay in between. Germline V lookup: CDR1 SGHDN, CDR2 FVKESK.

A single count supports this clone. V gene TRBV28 combines with J gene TRBJ1-2; tentatively, D is TRBD1 (5 bases). Germline-derived CDR1 and CDR2 are MDHEN and SYDVKM. Trimming removed 3 bases at V and 3 bases at J, with 8 bases between. The CDR3 has 13 residues. The CDR3 region is CASSFGADYGYTF. As DNA, the CDR3 is TGTGCCAGCAGTTTCGGGGCAGACTATGGCTACACCTTC.

This clone was detected a few times. The chain is built from TRBV28 and TRBJ1-2; weak D call: TRBD1 (6 bases). This CDR3 is 13 amino acids long. The germline V gene encodes CDR1 MDHEN and CDR2 SYDVKM. V was shortened by 8 bases and J by 3 bases, with 13 bases between the two germline ends. CDR3 bases: TGTGCCAGCGGCGGGGGCAGCTACTATGGCTACACCTTC. This encodes CASGGGSYYGYTF.

This chain uses TRBV7-9 with TRBJ1-5; D unclear. CDR1 SEHNR and CDR2 FQNEAQ come from the germline V gene (reference sequence). V was shortened by 5 bases and J by 4 bases, with 6 bases between the two germline ends. The CDR3 extends over 12 amino acids. CDR3 nucleotides: TGTGCCAGCAGCCACCCGAATCAGCCCCAGCATTTT. Its protein product is CASSHPNQPQHF.

The rearrangement links TRBV28 to TRBJ1-2, with TRBD1 identical over 9 bases. The CDR3 sequence is 16 residues long. V lost 4 bases and J lost 0; bases outside the gene matches: 6. Per the germline V gene, CDR1 is MDHEN and CDR2 is SYDVKM. Here the CDR3 reads CASSSPGQGSNYGYTF. The CDR3 DNA reads TGTGCCAGCAGTTCGCCGGGACAGGGCTCTAACTATGGCTACACCTTC.

The rearrangement links TRBV6-5 to TRBJ1-5; the D gene is possibly TRBD1 (5 bases). Germline V gene lookup returns CDR1 MNHEY and CDR2 SVGAGI. Trimming removed 0 bases at V and 7 bases at J, with 13 bases between. The CDR3 has 15 amino acids. The DNA for the CDR3 is TGTGCCAGCAGTTACTCACCGGGGGTATCCCAGCCCCAGCATTTT. This sequence encodes CASSYSPGVSQPQHF.

This chain connects TRBV5-6 to TRBJ1-2; D is possibly TRBD1 (5 bases). The V and J ends lost 2 bases and 3 bases respectively, with 11 bases between them. This CDR3 spans 14 amino acids. CDR1 and CDR2 (germline): SGHDT, YYEEEE. This chain's CDR3 is CASSFFKGYYGYTF. The CDR3 region has the DNA TGTGCCAGCAGCTTCTTCAAGGGGTACTATGGCTACACCTTC.

This sequence joins TRBV29-1 and TRBJ2-1; 9 positions match TRBD1. The CDR3 runs to 11 residues. Trimming cost V 6 bases and J 16 bases; bases outside gene matches: 10. Germline CDR1 and CDR2: SQVTM and ANQGSEA. The CDR3 region is CSVGRDRVLFF. The CDR3 DNA reads as TGCAGCGTCGGCCGGGACAGGGTGCTTTTCTTC.

V is TRBV7-9 and J is TRBJ2-3, with TRBD1 as a possible D gene (6 bases). Trimming took off 1 base at V and 1 base at J, with 15 bases between the two ends. The CDR3 totals 17 residues. Germline V gene data show CDR1 as SEHNR and CDR2 as FQNEAQ (reference sequence). The CDR3 sequence: CASSLGRSGVRTDTQYF. CDR3 DNA: TGTGCCAGCAGCTTAGGAAGGTCAGGGGTCCGCACAGATACGCAGTATTTT.

V and J are TRBV5-5 and TRBJ1-3; no clear D gene. The CDR3 is 16 amino acids. CDR1 is SGHKS, CDR2 YYEKEE, per germline (reference sequence). The V end was cut by 4 bases, the J end by 4 bases, with 18 bases between. The CDR3 DNA sequence: TGTGCCAGCAGCCCTAGAGGCGGAACAGAAGGAAACACCATATATTTT. Amino acids: CASSPRGGTEGNTIYF.

CDR3 bases: TGTGCCAGCAGTCCGCTAAGGGCGGGGACCCAGTTCTTC. This gives the protein CASSPLRAGTQFF. The rearrangement links TRBV12-3 or TRBV12-4 to TRBJ2-1, with a possible D match to TRBD2 (6 bases). The CDR3 runs 13 residues. With 5 bases removed from V and 13 bases from J, the gap between germline ends came to 18 bases.

J is TRBJ2-1 and V is TRBV2; a weak D match, TRBD1 (6 bases). Germline V gives CDR1 SNHLY, CDR2 FYNNEI. Trimming took 0 bases from V and 3 from J, leaving 15 bases between them. This CDR3 has 17 amino acids. The CDR3 sequence is CASSEARGAGDYNEQFF. The CDR3 DNA is TGTGCCAGCAGTGAAGCGCGCGGAGCAGGGGACTACAATGAGCAGTTCTTC.

A single count supports this clone. The V call is TRBV7-2, the J call TRBJ2-7; 8 bases match TRBD1. This CDR3 is built from 17 residues. Germline V gene data show CDR1 as SGHTA and CDR2 as FQGNSA. The V segment lost 1 base and the J segment 0 bases; nucleotides outside the gene matches: 8. In DNA form, the CDR3 reads TGTGCCAGCAGCTTAGGGCCCCTGGACAGGGTCTCCTACGAGCAGTACTTC. This sequence encodes CASSLGPLDRVSYEQYF. The full variable domain, rest sourced from reference TRBV7-2 and TRBJ2-7, is GAGVSQSPSNKVTEKGKDVELRCDPISGHTALYWYRQSLGQGLEFLIYFQGNSAPDKSGLPSDRFSAERTGGSVSTLTIQRTQQEDSAVYLCASSLGPLDRVSYEQYFGPGTRLTVT.

The V gene is TRBV2, the J gene TRBJ1-2; D is unresolved. V lost 1 base to trimming and J lost 4 bases, with 10 bases between them. CDR1 is SNHLY, CDR2 FYNNEI, per germline. The CDR3 contains 14 residues. In DNA form, the CDR3 reads TGTGCCAGCAGTGAAGAGGTTGGACTCTATGGCTACACCTTC. It codes for CASSEEVGLYGYTF.